These 10 T cell receptor beta chains came from one sample sequenced in a study of blood T cell repertoires in COVID-19. Using immunoSEQ multiplex PCR, the repertoire was profiled, and TCRdb retains in-frame clones only, with some absent. There are under 300,000 clones in the sample; about 88% occur only once, and around 13% lies in the top ten. Sequenced sample: peripheral blood. These receptors all come from a woman in her seventies with COVID-19, enrolled during active disease.

The chain uses TRBV3-1 (or the pseudogene TRBV3-2) and TRBJ1-3; D might be TRBD1 (6 bases). The V end was cut by 1 base, the J end by 0 bases, with 16 bases between. The CDR3 sequence is 18 residues long. In germline, CDR1 is LGHDT, CDR2 YNNKEL (reference sequence). The CDR3 loop is CASSQGPTGRHSGNTIYF. The DNA for the CDR3 is TGTGCCAGCAGCCAAGGCCCCACAGGGCGCCACTCTGGAAACACCATATATTTT.

This sequence joins TRBV28 and TRBJ2-7; 7 bases align to TRBD2. The V gene's germline CDR1 is MDHEN and CDR2 SYDVKM. J gave up 4 bases and V 6 bases, and 6 bases lay outside the gene matches. The CDR3 totals 13 residues. CDR3 sequence: CASRGLFPYEQYF. The CDR3, as DNA: TGTGCCAGCAGGGGACTATTCCCATACGAGCAGTACTTC.

The rearrangement links TRBV6-5 to TRBJ2-7; the D gene is possibly TRBD2 (5 bases). There are 15 residues in the CDR3. Between the trimmed V and J ends, which lost 5 bases and 3 bases, there was a span of 17 bases. Germline CDR1 is MNHEY and CDR2 is SVGAGI. In nucleotides, the CDR3 is TGTGCCAGCAGTCCCCAAAGAGGGTCGGTCTACGAGCAGTACTTC. Protein product: CASSPQRGSVYEQYF.

CDR3 loop: CASSLGGRGAQDTQYF. The CDR3 bases are TGTGCCAGCAGCTTAGGGGGACGGGGGGCCCAAGATACGCAGTATTTT. The genes are TRBV11-2 and TRBJ2-3, with a tentative D call TRBD2 (7 bases). The CDR3 is 16 amino acids. With 1 base removed from V and 5 bases from J, the gap between germline ends came to 16 bases. The germline V gene encodes CDR1 SGHAT and CDR2 FQNNGV.

The rearrangement links TRBV4-3 to TRBJ2-5; D call uncertain. Germline CDR1 LGHNA, CDR2 YSLEER. Trimming left V 0 bases short and J 5 bases short, with 7 bases between. The CDR3 length is 13 residues. CDR3 in amino acids: CASSQDRMETQYF. CDR3 DNA sequence: TGCGCCAGCAGCCAAGATCGTATGGAGACCCAGTACTTC.

The chain couples TRBV2 to TRBJ1-5; the D gene is possibly TRBD1 (5 bases). The ends were cut back, 6 bases at V and 11 bases at J, with 17 bases in the middle. CDR1 is SNHLY, CDR2 FYNNEI, per germline. The CDR3 runs to 13 residues. CDR3 sequence: CASRKGAALSQHF. CDR3 bases: TGTGCCAGCAGGAAAGGGGCCGCACTATCCCAGCATTTT.

CDR3 nucleotide sequence: TGTGCCAGTAGTATGTCGGCCTACAATGAGCAGTTCTTC. This encodes CASSMSAYNEQFF. The chain recombines TRBV19 with TRBJ2-1; D is ambiguous. Looked up from germline, CDR1 is LNHDA and CDR2 is SQIVND (reference sequence). The CDR3 loop spans 13 amino acids. V was clipped by 3 bases and J by 2 bases, with 5 bases between them.

This clone was recorded a few times. This chain uses TRBV4-1 with TRBJ1-3, with D possibly TRBD1 on 6 matching bases. The CDR3 is made up of 17 amino acids. Germline loops: CDR1 MGHRA, CDR2 YSYEKL. With 4 bases removed from V and 4 bases from J, the gap between germline ends came to 20 bases. CDR3: CASSPGGGGRRGNTIYF. DNA of the CDR3: TGCGCCAGCAGCCCGGGGGGCGGGGGACGAAGGGGAAACACCATATATTTT.

CDR3 in DNA: TGTGCTAGTGGACAGGGGATTCCTGGGGCCAACGTCCTGACTTTC. Translation: CASGQGIPGANVLTF. This sequence joins TRBV12-5 and TRBJ2-6; TRBD1 matches 7 bases. The germline V gene encodes CDR1 LGHNT and CDR2 FRNRAP. Losses at the gene ends were 6 bases for V and 2 bases for J; bases not matched to a gene: 4. This CDR3 is built from 15 residues.

V gene TRBV10-3 combines with J gene TRBJ2-7, with 9 nucleotides matching TRBD1. This CDR3 is built from 16 residues. CDR1 ENHRY and CDR2 SYGVKD come from the germline V gene. The ends lost 4 bases at V and 0 bases at J; junction bases unmatched: 7. CDR3 amino acids: CAISVSRDRDSYEQYF. The DNA of the CDR3 is TGTGCCATCAGTGTATCCCGGGACAGGGACTCCTACGAGCAGTACTTC.